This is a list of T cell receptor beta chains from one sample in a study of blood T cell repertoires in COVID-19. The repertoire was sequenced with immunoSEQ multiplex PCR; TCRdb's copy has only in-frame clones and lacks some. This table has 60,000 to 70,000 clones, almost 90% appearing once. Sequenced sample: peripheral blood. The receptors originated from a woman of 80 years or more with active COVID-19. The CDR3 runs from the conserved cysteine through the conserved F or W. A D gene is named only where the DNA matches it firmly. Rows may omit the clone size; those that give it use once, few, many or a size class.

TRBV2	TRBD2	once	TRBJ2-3	TGTGCCAGCAGTGAAGGGGCTAGCGGGGGGGCCACAGATACGCAGTATTTT	CASSEGASGGATDTQYF
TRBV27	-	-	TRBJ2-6	TGTGCCAGCAGCGGACAGTTTCATCGCTCTGGGGCCAACGTCCTGACTTTC	CASSGQFHRSGANVLTF
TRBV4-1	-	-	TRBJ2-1	TGCGCCAGCAGCCAGTTTGGACTACCCCCGGATGAGCAGTTCTTC	CASSQFGLPPDEQFF
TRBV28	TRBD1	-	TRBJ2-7	TGTGCCAGCCAGGCTCGGACAGGGGCCTACGAGCAGTACTTC	CASQARTGAYEQYF
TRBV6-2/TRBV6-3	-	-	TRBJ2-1	TGTGCCAGCAGTTATGGGGGGGCGGGGTACAATGAGCAGTTCTTC	CASSYGGAGYNEQFF
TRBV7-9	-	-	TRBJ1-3	TGTGCCAGCAGCGCGAGACCAGGGTCCGCACGGAGCTCTGGAAACACCATATATTTT	CASSARPGSARSSGNTIYF
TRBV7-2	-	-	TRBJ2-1	TGTGCCAGCAGCCGCGGGGCCTCCTACAATGAGCAGTTCTTC	CASSRGASYNEQFF
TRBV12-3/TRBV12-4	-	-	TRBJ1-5	TGTGCCAGCAGTCCTTTCAATCAGCCCCAGCATTTT	CASSPFNQPQHF
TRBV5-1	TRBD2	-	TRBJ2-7	TGCGCCAGCAGCCTGGCGAGCGGGGGGTCCACCACCTACGAGCAGTACTTC	CASSLASGGSTTYEQYF
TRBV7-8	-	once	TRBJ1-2	TGTGCCAGCAGCCTATACGACAGCTATGGCTACACCTTC	CASSLYDSYGYTF
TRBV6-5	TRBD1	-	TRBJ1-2	TGTGCCAGCAGTTGGACAGGGGGCGACTATGGCTACACCTTC	CASSWTGGDYGYTF
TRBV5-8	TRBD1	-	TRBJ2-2	TGTGCCAGCAGCTCCTGGACAGGGGGCCCAACCGGGGAGCTGTTTTTT	CASSSWTGGPTGELFF
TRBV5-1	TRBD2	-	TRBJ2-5	TGCGCCAGCAGCTTGGGGGAGAAGGCGGGGGTCCAAGAGACCCAGTACTTC	CASSLGEKAGVQETQYF
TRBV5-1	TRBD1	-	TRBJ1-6	TGCGCCAGCAGCCTTACAGGGGGCTTGAATTCACCCCTCCACTTT	CASSLTGGLNSPLHF
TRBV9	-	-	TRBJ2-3	TGTGCCAGCAGCGTAGCCCCCTCCCTAAGAGGATGGCACACAGATACGCAGTATTTT	CASSVAPSLRGWHTDTQYF
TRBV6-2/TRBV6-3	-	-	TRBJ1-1	TGTGCCAGCAGTTACCCCCAGGGAGAAGCTTTCTTT	CASSYPQGEAFF
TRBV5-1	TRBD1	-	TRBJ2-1	TGCGCCAGCAGCTTGGAGATGTGGTCTGGTCAGGGGGCCTACAATGAGCAGTTCTTC	CASSLEMWSGQGAYNEQFF
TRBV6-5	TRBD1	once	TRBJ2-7	TGTGCCAGCAGGGAGGGGACAGGGCGGTACGAGCAGTACTTC	CASREGTGRYEQYF
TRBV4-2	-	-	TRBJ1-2	TGTGCCAGCAGCCAAGAGAATAAGAGCGGCTACACCTTC	CASSQENKSGYTF
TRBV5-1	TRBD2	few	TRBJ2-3	TGCGCCAGCAGCTTCAATAGCGGGGGGACAGATACGCAGTATTTT	CASSFNSGGTDTQYF
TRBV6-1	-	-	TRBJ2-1	TGTGCCAGCAGTGAAACGTTCTTTAGCTCCTACAATGAGCAGTTCTTC	CASSETFFSSYNEQFF
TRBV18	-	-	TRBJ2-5	TGTGCCAGCCGTCAGGCCACCGGGAGAGAGACCCAGTACTTC	CASRQATGRETQYF
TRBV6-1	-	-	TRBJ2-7	TGTGCCAGCAGTGAAGTTAAGTCGGGTTTCCCCGAGCAGTACTTC	CASSEVKSGFPEQYF
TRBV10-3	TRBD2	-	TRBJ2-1	TGTGCCATCAGTGAGTCTGAGACTAGCGGGGGGGCTACCTACAATGAGCAGTTCTTC	CAISESETSGGATYNEQFF
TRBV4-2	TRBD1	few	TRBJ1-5	TGTGCCAGCAGCCAAGATGACAGGGGGGGATCTCATAGCAATCAGCCCCAGCATTTT	CASSQDDRGGSHSNQPQHF
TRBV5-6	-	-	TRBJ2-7	TGTGCCAGCAGCCGGACAGATTACGAGCAGTACTTC	CASSRTDYEQYF
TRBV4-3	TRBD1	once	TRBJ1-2	TGCGCCAGCAGCCAAGGGGGGACAGGGTCGAGGGTTTATGGCTACACCTTC	CASSQGGTGSRVYGYTF
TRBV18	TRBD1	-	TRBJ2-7	TGTGCCAGCTCAGGGACAGGTAGATCCTTTTCCTACGAGCAGTACTTC	CASSGTGRSFSYEQYF
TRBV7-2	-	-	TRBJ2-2	TGTGCCAGCAGCTTAGTACAGGCCGGGGAGCTGTTTTTT	CASSLVQAGELFF
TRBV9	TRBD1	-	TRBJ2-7	TGTGCCAGCAGCGTAACCGGGACAGACTACGAGCAGTACTTC	CASSVTGTDYEQYF
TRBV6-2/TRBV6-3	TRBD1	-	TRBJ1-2	TGTGCCAGCAGTAGTCGGACAGGGGGCGTGAATGGCTACACCTTC	CASSSRTGGVNGYTF
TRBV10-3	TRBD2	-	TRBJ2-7	TGTGCCATCAGTGGGTCTAGCGGGGGGGCCTACGAGCAGTACTTC	CAISGSSGGAYEQYF
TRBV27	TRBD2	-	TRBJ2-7	TGTGCCAGCAGGCGGGGACTAGCGGAGACCTACGAGCAGTACTTC	CASRRGLAETYEQYF
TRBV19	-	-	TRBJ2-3	TGTGCCAGTAGTATAGGGTCAGGGGTTGGAGATACGCAGTATTTT	CASSIGSGVGDTQYF
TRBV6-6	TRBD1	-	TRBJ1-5	TGTGCCAGCAGTACGGGACAGCTTTGGAGCAATCAGCCCCAGCATTTT	CASSTGQLWSNQPQHF
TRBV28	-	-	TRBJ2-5	TGTGCCAGCAGTCCCACTACCTACCACTCCCCCCAAGAGACCCAGTACTTC	CASSPTTYHSPQETQYF
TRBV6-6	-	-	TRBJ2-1	TGTGCCAGCGCGAGAGCGGACTTCTCCTACAATGAGCAGTTCTTC	CASARADFSYNEQFF
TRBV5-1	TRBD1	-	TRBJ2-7	TGCGCCAGCAGCATTGGACAGGGCCGACCCTACGAGCAGTACTTC	CASSIGQGRPYEQYF
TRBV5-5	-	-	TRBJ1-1	TGTGCCAGCAGCTTGCTGCAGGGGCAGAACACTGAAGCTTTCTTT	CASSLLQGQNTEAFF
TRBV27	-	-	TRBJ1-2	TGTGCCAGCTATGGCTTGCAGGGCCCTAACTATGGCTACACCTTC	CASYGLQGPNYGYTF
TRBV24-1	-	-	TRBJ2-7	TGTGCCACCAGTGATGCCGCGGACAGCCGCTACGAGCAGTACTTC	CATSDAADSRYEQYF
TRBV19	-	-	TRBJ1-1	TGTGCCAGTAGTTCAACCCCAGGAAGCACTGAAGCTTTCTTT	CASSSTPGSTEAFF
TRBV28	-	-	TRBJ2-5	TGTGCCAGCAGTCCTCCGGGACACTCCCGAGAGACCCAGTACTTC	CASSPPGHSRETQYF